The next 15 T cell receptor beta chains were all read from a single sample in a study of metastatic and nonmetastatic thyroid tumors. TCRdb re-called the PCR reads via MiXCR. The sample includes some 33,000 clones, about 10% of them seen just once. Each patient went into thyroid surgery without having received any treatment. The sample consisted of blood. The receptors were gathered from a female donor with papillary thyroid cancer or a benign thyroid nodule (not recorded which). Some clones in this sample may be carry-over from other donors' samples.

There are many counts of this clone. Different DNA sequences within this sample yield the same CDR3. The chain has TRBV7-6 and TRBJ2-5; D remains unclear. The CDR3 is made up of 14 amino acids. V was cut by 8 bases and J by 4 bases, with 17 bases left in between. Germline CDR1 reads SGHVS; CDR2 reads FNYEAQ. CDR3 bases: TGTGCCAGCGGCCCAGACACGTCGCGAGAGACCCAGTACTTC. It is translated as CASGPDTSRETQYF.

This clone has more than one count but fewer than ten. V is TRBV7-2 and J is TRBJ2-5, with D hard to call. CDR1 is SGHTA and CDR2 is FQGNSA in the germline V gene. Trimming removed 4 bases at V and 9 bases at J, with 12 bases between. The length of the CDR3 is 12 residues. CDR3 in amino acids: CASSSDSGAQYF. CDR3 in DNA: TGTGCCAGCAGCTCAGATAGTGGGGCCCAGTACTTC.

The chain links TRBV30 to TRBJ2-7, with a weak D call TRBD2 (5 bases). The CDR3 sequence is 11 residues long. Germline CDR1 GTSNPN, CDR2 SVGIG (reference sequence). The V and J ends lost 7 bases and 5 bases respectively, with 12 bases between them. The CDR3 reads CAYGGRHEQYF. For the CDR3, the DNA is TGTGCCTATGGCGGGCGCCACGAGCAGTACTTC.

The chain links TRBV27 to TRBJ2-2; D is perhaps TRBD1 (6 bases). CDR3 size: 16 residues. V gave up 2 bases and J gave up 0 bases, with 10 bases separating them. CDR1 and CDR2 from the germline V gene are MNHEY and SMNVEV (reference sequence). Here the CDR3 reads CASSLPGASNTGELFF. CDR3 nucleotides: TGTGCCAGCAGTTTACCAGGGGCCTCGAACACCGGGGAGCTGTTTTTT.

As for this clone: With a much larger clone just one base away, this may be a read error. The CDR3 here is CASSVWGLAGGRQETQYF. The CDR3 DNA follows: TGTGCCAGCAGCGTATGGGGACTAGCGGGGGGGAGGCAGGAGACCCAGTACTTC. The gene calls are TRBV9 and TRBJ2-5, with TRBD2 matching over 16 bases. The germline gives CDR1 SGDLS, CDR2 YYNGEE. Unmatched junction bases numbered 8, after V lost 1 base and J lost 5 bases. This CDR3 has 18 residues.

About this clone itself: Relative to the germline gene, one junction end is altered; a read error may explain this. V and J are TRBV9 and TRBJ2-3; a weak D match, TRBD2 (6 bases). This CDR3 has 14 residues. Germline CDR1 and CDR2: SGDLS and YYNGEE. Written as DNA, the CDR3 is TGTACCAGCAGCCAATCTCGTACGGGGGATACTCAGTATTTT. It yields the protein CTSSQSRTGDTQYF.

The chain has TRBV18 and TRBJ2-2, with 10 positions matching TRBD1. Germline V CDR1 and CDR2: KGHSH, LQKENI. V was clipped by 4 bases and J by 3 bases; unmatched bases: 5. The CDR3 contains 16 residues. The CDR3 DNA reads as TGTGCCAGCTCACTCCGGACAGGGGGTGACACCGGGGAGCTGTTTTTT. Residues: CASSLRTGGDTGELFF. Full variable domain (outside the CDR3, taken from reference TRBV18 and TRBJ2-2): NAGVMQNPRHLVRRRGQEARLRCSPMKGHSHVYWYRQLPEEGLKFMVYLQKENIIDESGMPKERFSAEFPKEGPSILRIQQVVRGDSAAYFCASSLRTGGDTGELFFGEGSRLTVL.

This clone was detected ten times or more. The V gene is TRBV9, the J gene TRBJ2-1, with 8 nucleotides matching TRBD2. The CDR3 sequence is 18 residues long. The germline V gene has CDR1 SGDLS and CDR2 YYNGEE. V trimming: 0 bases; J trimming: 8 bases; junction bases outside the gene matches: 16. This CDR3 reads CASSVEWGSGRGNDEQFF. DNA of the CDR3: TGTGCCAGCAGCGTAGAGTGGGGCAGCGGGAGAGGGAACGATGAGCAGTTCTTC.

This clone was seen more than once but under ten times. The rearrangement uses TRBV6-5 and TRBJ2-7; the match to TRBD2 covers 10 bases. Germline loops: CDR1 MNHEY, CDR2 SVGAGI. V shed 2 bases and J 5 bases; nucleotides not matched to a gene: 15. This CDR3 is built from 18 residues. The chain's CDR3 is CASSYVAGGLHSEDEQYF. The CDR3 bases are TGTGCCAGCAGTTACGTAGCGGGAGGCCTTCACTCTGAGGACGAGCAGTACTTC.

This clone came up many times. This clone may be a read error of a much larger clone one base away. The same CDR3 is also encoded by other DNA sequences in this sample. The V gene is TRBV2, the J gene TRBJ2-5; TRBD2 matches 8 bases. The CDR3 contains 15 residues. V dropped 4 bases and J dropped 5; count of bases not matched to a gene: 9. CDR1 and CDR2 (germline): SNHLY, FYNNEI. The CDR3 loop reads CASSGGAGGGETQYF. CDR3 DNA sequence: TGTGCCAGCAGTGGCGGGGCGGGAGGCGGGGAGACCCAGTACTTC.

This clone has ten or more counts. V usage is TRBV19 and J usage is TRBJ1-5; TRBD1 is a possible D gene (6 bases). The V gene's germline CDR1 is LNHDA and CDR2 SQIVND (reference sequence). V was cut by 7 bases and J by 0 bases, with 13 bases left in between. The CDR3 length is 15 residues. CDR3: CASKAGATSNQPQHF. The CDR3, as DNA: TGTGCCAGTAAGGCAGGGGCCACTAGCAATCAGCCCCAGCATTTT.

This clone was recorded many times. This may be a read error, as it is one base from a much larger clone. The chain carries TRBV12-3 or TRBV12-4 and TRBJ1-2; D is ambiguous. The CDR3 has 12 residues. Trimming pared 11 bases from V and 12 bases from J, leaving 22 bases between. DNA of the CDR3: TGTGCCGGCGGAAGGGCACCGAGTCTAGACACCTTC. This gives the protein CAGGRAPSLDTF.

This clone was seen ten or more times. This rearrangement joins TRBV10-3 to TRBJ1-5, with D possibly TRBD1 on 5 matching bases. V was clipped by 4 bases and J by 3 bases, with 10 bases between them. Germline loops: CDR1 ENHRY, CDR2 SYGVKD. The CDR3 contains 14 residues. CDR3 coding DNA: TGTGCCATCAGTGGTCAGGGCTTCAATCAGCCCCAGCATTTT. It encodes CAISGQGFNQPQHF.

This clone appeared many times. In DNA form, the CDR3 reads TGTGCCAGCAGCTTAGCGCTAGGGACTGAAGCTTTCTTT. It encodes CASSLALGTEAFF. The chain is built from TRBV7-9 and TRBJ1-1, with D uncertain. The CDR3 length is 13 residues. V was shortened by 0 bases and J by 5 bases, with 7 bases between the two germline ends. Germline CDR1 is SEHNR and CDR2 is FQNEAQ (reference sequence). The entire variable domain, with the rest obtained from reference TRBV7-9 and TRBJ1-1, is as follows: DTGVSQNPRHKITKRGQNVTFRCDPISEHNRLYWYRQTLGQGPEFLTYFQNEAQLEKSRLLSDRFSAERPKGSFSTLEIQRTEQGDSAMYLCASSLALGTEAFFGQGTRLTVV.

Many counts were recorded for this clone. V is TRBV6-1 and J is TRBJ1-4, with unresolved D. Looked up from germline, CDR1 is MNHNS and CDR2 is SASEGT. The CDR3 runs to 16 residues. V lost 6 bases to trimming and J lost 8 bases, with 22 bases between them. This CDR3 is CASRRTFTEVVEKLFF. DNA of the CDR3: TGTGCCAGCAGGCGAACTTTTACAGAGGTAGTCGAAAAACTGTTTTTT.